Listed below are T cell receptor beta chains from one sample, sequenced in a study of monozygotic twins with inflammatory bowel disease. From its re-call of the 5' RACE reads, TCRdb lists each CDR3 protein once, without DNA. Here the sample table reports about 440,000 distinct CDR3 sequences. The source material was blood. These receptors were taken from a human donor with ulcerative colitis or Crohn's disease, or a healthy co-twin of an affected twin (not recorded which). Both conserved end residues are part of each CDR3. Fields, in order: V gene, J gene, CDR3 protein.

>TRBV19|TRBJ1-5
CASTPDSNNQPQHF
>TRBV5-6|TRBJ1-1
CASSYRQTGLNTEAFF
>TRBV10-3|TRBJ2-7
CAIGSEGVGYEQYF
>TRBV4-3|TRBJ2-4
CASSQDRGGLSIQYF
>TRBV7-6|TRBJ2-1
CASSSQGASGVDEQFF
>TRBV20-1|TRBJ1-2
CSAETPSGGKNGYTF
>TRBV18|TRBJ1-2
CASSQGTENYGYTF
>TRBV7-2|TRBJ2-3
CASSPKRGDTQYF
>TRBV6-1|TRBJ2-7
CASSEAGIRGNEQYF
>TRBV5-6|TRBJ2-7
CASSPRTRPYEQYF
>TRBV30|TRBJ1-5
CAWSKGNSNQPQHF
>TRBV18|TRBJ2-1
CASSEGARSYNEQFF
>TRBV7-2|TRBJ1-5
CASSAWFGQPQHF
>TRBV21-1|TRBJ2-5
CASSKAGGGRALKTQYF
>TRBV19|TRBJ2-2
CASSRGQGVTGELFF
>TRBV7-2|TRBJ1-4
CASSQNRDSLNEKLFF
>TRBV20-1|TRBJ2-1
CSAPGLAGASSYNEQFF
>TRBV5-6|TRBJ1-1
CASSPDSGALNTEAFF
>TRBV9|TRBJ2-1
CASSVTSGTSEQFF
>TRBV11-3|TRBJ2-6
CASSLVFVRGIRRDSGANVLTF
>TRBV7-7|TRBJ2-5
CASSSQATGGEETQYF
>TRBV10-3|TRBJ2-3
CAISRQGRADTQYF
>TRBV5-1|TRBJ1-3
CASSLGQGAIGNTIYF
>TRBV6-1|TRBJ2-2
CASIGPPGGGLKNTGELFF
>TRBV5-1|TRBJ1-1
CASAWGQGPNTEAFF
>TRBV7-9|TRBJ1-1
CASSYIGDTEAFF
>TRBV18|TRBJ2-3
CASSLSSRGTTDTQYF
>TRBV15|TRBJ2-1
CATSRRGSYNEQFF
>TRBV12-3/TRBV12-4|TRBJ2-1
CASRAGLAGNYFNEQFF
>TRBV11-3|TRBJ2-1
CASSFDHSIREQFF
>TRBV5-1|TRBJ2-1
CASREVAGGHNEQFF
>TRBV28|TRBJ1-2
CASSSIIYGYTF
>TRBV7-3|TRBJ2-7
CASSSGTSGRRNEQYF
>TRBV4-3|TRBJ1-1
CASSQDTGTTEAFF
>TRBV30|TRBJ2-7
CAWSVGVAAEQYF
>TRBV6-1|TRBJ2-7
CASSGKVGFGEQYF
>TRBV5-1|TRBJ2-3
CASYLGRVSDTQYF
>TRBV29-1|TRBJ2-3
CSGRLAADTQYF
>TRBV3-1|TRBJ2-6
CASSRSGDPGANVLTF
>TRBV10-2|TRBJ2-1
CASSDVLGSIGEQFF
>TRBV5-1|TRBJ1-6
CASSFTRDSPLHF
>TRBV28|TRBJ1-1
CASSLQAMPNTEAFF
>TRBV14|TRBJ1-6
CASSVQTGDNSPLHF
>TRBV9|TRBJ2-3
CASCYRGNGDTQYF
>TRBV28|TRBJ2-4
CASTEGGEQYAKNMQYF
>TRBV7-8|TRBJ1-2
CASSLGDRSNYGYTF
>TRBV10-3|TRBJ1-2
CAISEGRTDSYGYTF
>TRBV11-2|TRBJ1-2
CASSFGADYGYTF
>TRBV27|TRBJ2-5
CASSPRRGETQYF
>TRBV6-1|TRBJ2-7
CASSTSGAVYEQYF